The present T cell receptor (beta chain) was sequenced within a study of low-dose radiotherapy and immunotherapy resistance in tumors. This clonotype was detected ten times or more. Alpha and beta chains were covered, as first-strand cDNA relied on TRAV- and TRBV-specific primers. TCRs were amplified for roughly 20 PCR cycles with a constant-region primer and V-primer adapter. TCRdb passed the reads through MiXCR, listing each CDR3 protein once. The table lists around 80,000 distinct CDR3 sequences, around 17% of them singletons. Time point given: after trial treatment. Treatment denoted: LDRT plus nivolumab, ipilimumab, low-dose cyclophosphamide and aspirin (RACIN trial). The origin of this receptor is a male donor with prostate cancer. The sample was PBMCs, taken after low-dose radiotherapy plus immunotherapy.

The CDR3 here is CASSQIPGNSYEQYF. In DNA, the CDR3 is TGCGCCAGCAGCCAAATCCCCGGAAACTCCTACGAGCAGTACTTC. The J gene is TRBJ2-7, the V gene TRBV4-1, with D uncertain. This CDR3 contains 15 residues. The V end was cut by 2 bases, the J end by 0 bases, with 11 bases between. Germline CDR1 MGHRA, CDR2 YSYEKL.